The clone carrying this TCR beta chain has a handful of counts. Germline-derived CDR1 and CDR2 are MNHNS and SASEGT. The CDR3 loop spans 14 amino acids. V shed 7 bases, J shed 4 bases, and the junction held 7 bases outside the gene matches. A multiplex PCR was run with 60 Vbeta primers and 13 Jbeta primers. TCRdb's table, derived via immunoSEQ multiplex PCR, lists solely in-frame clones and lacks some. The table records about 94,000 clones, approximately 7.6% of them present only once. The sample comes from a study of cytomegalovirus exposure and HLA in healthy donors. Sequencing was done on a sample of PBMCs. The chain combines TRBV6-1 with TRBJ1-2; 9 nucleotides match TRBD1. This clonotype originated in a man over 45 in good health and CMV-seronegative. The chain's CDR3 is CASTRTGVAYGYTF. The CDR3 DNA is TGTGCCAGCACCCGGACAGGGGTGGCCTATGGCTACACCTTC.